This T cell receptor beta chain was captured by sequencing in a study of vaccination effects on CD4 cells after COVID-19. About the research overall: Peptide-pool stimulation followed by sequencing identified expanded antigen-specific CD4+ clonotypes in the ViraFEST assay. Once vaccinated, a few convalescent patients were sampled both early and late afterward. Study observations and caveats: Early post-infection timepoints were absent, and convalescent patients were few. Both infection-induced and vaccine-induced clones contracted markedly at late post-vaccination timepoints.

Subsequent to roughly 10 days of culture, CD4+ T cells were isolated. According to PCR results, the person was infected with SARS-CoV-2 between March and December 2020. Each participant was given two doses of one vaccine (BNT162b2 or mRNA-1273). V was shortened by 4 bases and J by 1 base, with 6 bases between the two germline ends. The CDR3 loop spans 13 amino acids. Germline CDR1 and CDR2: MNHEY and SVGAGI. With respect to this clone: Its antigen is currently unknown.

TCRdb's copy holds only in-frame clones and misses some; the assay was immunoSEQ multiplex PCR. The sample lists fewer than 55,000 clones, approximately 82% occurring once. The chain carries TRBV6-5 and TRBJ2-3; D gene ambiguous. The receptor comes from a human donor who had a prior SARS-CoV-2 infection. The sample was CD4+ T cells from PBMCs cultured without peptide, taken after COVID-19 vaccination. The CDR3, as DNA: TGTGCCAGCAGTTTGCCCGGCACAGATACGCAGTATTTT. Translation gives CASSLPGTDTQYF.